The T cell receptor beta chain under discussion was sequenced for a study of CD8+CD57+ T cells in acquired aplastic anemia (dated 2018 in TCRdb). Concerning the study at large: Extracted DNA from sorted CD4+ and CD8+ cells averaged about 3.4 ug, ranging from about 0.19 to 30 ug. CD8+CD57+ expansion was defined as frequency above the mean frequency observed in healthy subjects. Beyond this particular receptor, the publication reports: Patients and healthy controls showed no significant difference in CD8+ Simpson's diversity (P=0.060). Although roughly 29 CD8+ CDR3 sequences were shared by patients and controls, these sequences appeared highly expressed in patients and within the immunodominant clones of patients.

Profiling of TCR beta VDJ combinations and CDR3 sequences used genomic DNA as the template. An Illumina HiSeq 2000 was the platform used for TCR repertoire sequencing. As for how the authors treated the data: TRBV/TRBJ rearrangement plots, CDR3 size and DJ length profiles, and Simpson's diversity index were used to assess repertoires. Whichever DNA sequence was most abundant in the deep sequencing data was defined as the immunodominant clone. CDR3 amino acid sequences were screened for sharing across subjects and were compared with published repertoires and the VDJdb database. TCRdb redid the processing of the public reads, applying fastp at Q25 and MiXCR, and retained in-frame beta chains. Rows with one shared CDR3 protein collapse into an entry with the most common genes and DNA. The V and J calls and clone size come from TCRdb's table, not from the authors' own analysis. The sample records 260,000 or so distinct CDR3 sequences, approximately 86% of which are singletons. The ten largest account for less than 50% of the sample.

The patients picked for sequencing were ones in whom flow cytometry had shown an expansion of CD8+CD57+ cells. All patients had severe acquired aplastic anemia diagnosed by International Study of Aplastic Anemia and Agranulocytosis and Camitta criteria. No patient had received any therapy when blood was sampled. In this study, sorted CD4+ and CD8+ T cells from the blood of healthy subjects and of severe aplastic anemia patients had their TCR repertoires deep-sequenced. In the USA, patient enrollment took place under clinicaltrials.gov protocols 00001620, 01623167, 00001397, 00071045, 00081523 and 00961064. Ficoll-Paque density gradient centrifugation was used to isolate peripheral blood mononuclear cells. Before DNA extraction, CD4+ and CD8+ T cells were sorted by FACS or by magnetic beads. Comments on this clonotype: It lacks a known antigen. The germline gene is not matched at one end of the junction; a read error may be the cause.

Sequencing used sorted CD4+, CD8+, or CD8+CD57+ T cells (not recorded which) from PBMCs. The source is a human donor with aplastic anemia.

Read as DNA, the sequence is TGTGCCAGCAGTTCTAGCCCCCCAGGGGGAGAGACCCAGTACTTC. Its coded protein is CASSSSPPGGETQYF. Here the chain combines TRBV5-1 and TRBJ2-5, with 7 middle bases fitting TRBD1. According to the germline V gene, CDR1 reads SGHRS and CDR2 reads YFSETQ. Counted from cysteine to phenylalanine, this CDR3 has 15 amino acids. Of the read, only the CDR3 DNA is kept; its 45 bases are in frame from base 1. Reference TRBV5-1 and TRBJ2-5 genes cover what lies past the CDR3, so the full variable domain is KAGVTQTPRYLIKTRGQQVTLSCSPISGHRSVSWYQQTPGQGLQFLFEYFSETQRNKGNFPGRFSGRQFSNSRSEMNVSTLELGDSALYLCASSSSPPGGETQYFGPGTRLLVL.